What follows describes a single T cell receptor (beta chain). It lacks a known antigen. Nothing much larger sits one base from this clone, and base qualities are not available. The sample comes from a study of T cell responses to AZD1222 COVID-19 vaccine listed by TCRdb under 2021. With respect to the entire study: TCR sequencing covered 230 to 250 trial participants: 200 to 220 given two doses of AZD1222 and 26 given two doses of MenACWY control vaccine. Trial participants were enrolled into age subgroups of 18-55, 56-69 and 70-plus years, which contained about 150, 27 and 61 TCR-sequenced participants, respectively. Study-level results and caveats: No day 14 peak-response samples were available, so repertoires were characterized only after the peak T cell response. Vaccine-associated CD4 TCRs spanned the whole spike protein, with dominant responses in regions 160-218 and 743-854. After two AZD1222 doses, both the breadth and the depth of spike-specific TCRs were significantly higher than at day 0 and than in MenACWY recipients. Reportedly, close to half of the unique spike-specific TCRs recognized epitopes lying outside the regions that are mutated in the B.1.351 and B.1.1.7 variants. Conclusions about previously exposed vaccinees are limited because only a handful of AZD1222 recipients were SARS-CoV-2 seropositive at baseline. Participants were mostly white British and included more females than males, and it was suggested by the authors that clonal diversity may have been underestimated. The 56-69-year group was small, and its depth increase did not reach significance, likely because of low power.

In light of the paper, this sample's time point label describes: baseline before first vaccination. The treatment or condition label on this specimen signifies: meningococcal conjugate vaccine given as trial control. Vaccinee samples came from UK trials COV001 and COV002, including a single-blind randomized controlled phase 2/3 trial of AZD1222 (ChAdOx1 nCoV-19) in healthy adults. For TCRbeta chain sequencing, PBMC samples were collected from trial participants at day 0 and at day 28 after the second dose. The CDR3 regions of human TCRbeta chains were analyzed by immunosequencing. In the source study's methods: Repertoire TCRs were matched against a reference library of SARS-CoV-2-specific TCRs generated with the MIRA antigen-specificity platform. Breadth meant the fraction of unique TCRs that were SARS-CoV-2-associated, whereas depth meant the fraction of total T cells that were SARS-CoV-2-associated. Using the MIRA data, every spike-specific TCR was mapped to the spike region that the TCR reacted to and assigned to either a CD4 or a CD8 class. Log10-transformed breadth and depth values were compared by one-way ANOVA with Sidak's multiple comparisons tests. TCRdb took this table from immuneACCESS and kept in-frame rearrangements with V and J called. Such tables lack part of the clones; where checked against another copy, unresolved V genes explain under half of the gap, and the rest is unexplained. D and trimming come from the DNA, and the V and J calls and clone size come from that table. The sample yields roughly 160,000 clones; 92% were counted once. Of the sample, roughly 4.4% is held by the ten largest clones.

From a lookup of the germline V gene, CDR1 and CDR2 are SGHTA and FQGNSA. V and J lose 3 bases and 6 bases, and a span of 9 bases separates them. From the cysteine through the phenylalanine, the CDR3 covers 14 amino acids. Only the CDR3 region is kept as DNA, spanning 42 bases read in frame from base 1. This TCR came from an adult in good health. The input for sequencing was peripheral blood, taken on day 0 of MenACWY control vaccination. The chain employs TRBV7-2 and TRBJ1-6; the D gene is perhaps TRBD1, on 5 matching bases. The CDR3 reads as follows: CASSLLTVNSPLHF. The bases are TGTGCCAGCAGCTTGTTGACAGTTAATTCACCCCTCCACTTT.